Following are 25 T cell receptor beta chains from one sample sequenced in a study of PD-1 blockade in classical Hodgkin lymphoma. Relapse after autologous stem cell transplantation occurred in every patient, and brentuximab vedotin exposure varied. Using immunoSEQ multiplex PCR, the repertoire was profiled, and TCRdb retains in-frame clones only, with some absent. Among some 150,000 clones, about 81% were seen once, and the ten largest hold roughly 8.4%. The sample here was peripheral blood mononuclear cells (PBMCs), taken before the second cycle of nivolumab. These receptors all come from a human donor with classical Hodgkin lymphoma.

The chain employs TRBV11-2 and TRBJ1-3; no clear D gene. The V gene's germline CDR1 is SGHAT and CDR2 FQNNGV. Trimming took off 3 bases at V and 0 bases at J, with 9 bases between the two ends. This CDR3 comprises 15 residues. CDR3 amino acids: CASSFRRSSGNTIYF. CDR3 nucleotide sequence: TGTGCCAGCAGCTTTCGCAGGAGCTCTGGAAACACCATATATTTT.

In its sample, this clone was seen once. J is TRBJ1-1 and V is TRBV5-6; D is ambiguous. The CDR3 contains 14 residues. The V end was cut by 2 bases, the J end by 0 bases, with 8 bases between. CDR1 and CDR2 from the germline V gene are SGHDT and YYEEEE. In nucleotides, the CDR3 is TGTGCCAGCAGCTTTCCCGGCATGAACACTGAAGCTTTCTTT. Translation: CASSFPGMNTEAFF.

The rearrangement uses TRBV6-6 and TRBJ1-2; D not resolved. Between the trimmed V and J ends, which lost 4 bases and 4 bases, there was a span of 10 bases. The CDR3 spans 13 residues. The V gene's germline CDR1 is MNHNY and CDR2 SVGAGI (reference sequence). The CDR3 protein is CASSSLGSYGYTF. CDR3 DNA sequence: TGTGCCAGCAGTTCGCTGGGGTCCTATGGCTACACCTTC.

This chain joins TRBV6-5 and TRBJ2-7, with D possibly called TRBD1 or TRBD2 (7 bases each). The CDR3 covers 16 residues. In germline, CDR1 is MNHEY, CDR2 SVGAGI. The germline V and J ends were trimmed by 0 bases and 2 bases, with 14 bases remaining between them. CDR3 region: CASSYSGGGGAYEQYF. For the CDR3, the DNA is TGTGCCAGCAGTTACTCAGGGGGAGGGGGCGCCTACGAGCAGTACTTC.

The genes are TRBV10-3 and TRBJ2-3; 11 bases match TRBD2. V shed 4 bases and J 4 bases; nucleotides not matched to a gene: 4. CDR3 size: 15 residues. Germline lookup yields CDR1 ENHRY and CDR2 SYGVKD. The CDR3 nucleotides are TGTGCCATCAGTGTAGCGGGAGGGCCGGCAGATACGCAGTATTTT. This encodes CAISVAGGPADTQYF.

The genes are TRBV5-4 and TRBJ2-1; D is ambiguous. In germline, CDR1 is SGHNT, CDR2 YYREEE (reference sequence). The V and J ends lost 4 bases and 2 bases respectively, with 10 bases between them. The CDR3 is 14 residues long. The CDR3 DNA follows: TGTGCCAGCAGCCCCCTTGGACCCTACAATGAGCAGTTCTTC. Amino acid sequence: CASSPLGPYNEQFF.

The V and J genes are TRBV7-3 and TRBJ2-3; TRBD2 matches at 8 bases. CDR1 and CDR2 (germline): SGHTA, FQGTGA. J gave up 2 bases and V 3 bases, and 7 bases lay outside the gene matches. CDR3 length: 16 amino acids. CDR3 residues: CASSLYGGGITDTQYF. Here the CDR3 DNA reads TGTGCCAGCAGCTTGTACGGCGGGGGGATCACAGATACGCAGTATTTT.

The chain links TRBV5-1 to TRBJ1-2, with 11 bases identical to TRBD1. J lost 9 bases, V lost 4 bases, and 8 bases had no gene match. The germline gives CDR1 SGHRS, CDR2 YFSETQ. The CDR3 totals 14 residues. CDR3: CASSPGQGARSYTF. The CDR3 nucleotides read TGCGCCAGCAGCCCCGGACAGGGGGCGCGGAGCTACACCTTC.

V is TRBV18 and J is TRBJ1-3; D not certain. CDR3 length: 15 residues. V lost 0 bases, J lost 2 bases, and 8 bases lay in between. Germline CDR1 and CDR2: KGHSH and LQKENI. CDR3 amino acids: CASSPPSRPGNTIYF. In nucleotides, the CDR3 is TGTGCCAGCTCACCACCGTCGAGGCCTGGAAACACCATATATTTT. The whole variable domain, remainder taken from reference TRBV18 and TRBJ1-3, is NAGVMQNPRHLVRRRGQEARLRCSPMKGHSHVYWYRQLPEEGLKFMVYLQKENIIDESGMPKERFSAEFPKEGPSILRIQQVVRGDSAAYFCASSPPSRPGNTIYFGEGSWLTVV.

The chain recombines TRBV19 with TRBJ2-3; perhaps TRBD1 as D (5 bases). Per the germline V gene, CDR1 is LNHDA and CDR2 is SQIVND (reference sequence). The CDR3 has 16 amino acids. V was cut by 4 bases and J by 0 bases, with 14 bases left in between. The CDR3 loop is CASSTRQGYSTDTQYF. CDR3 coding DNA: TGTGCCAGTAGTACTAGGCAGGGTTATAGCACAGATACGCAGTATTTT.

J is TRBJ1-5 and V is TRBV9; 10 bases align to TRBD1. Per the germline V gene, CDR1 is SGDLS and CDR2 is YYNGEE. The junction had 3 bases not matched to a gene; V was cut back by 3 bases and J by 6 bases. The CDR3 covers 14 residues. CDR3 loop: CASSAGTGVQPQHF. CDR3 DNA sequence: TGTGCCAGCAGCGCAGGGACAGGGGTTCAGCCCCAGCATTTT.

The chain combines TRBV7-9 with TRBJ1-4, with 9 bases identical to TRBD1. The CDR3 is 16 residues long. V gave up 5 bases and J gave up 8 bases; unmatched junction bases: 12. CDR1 is SEHNR, CDR2 FQNEAQ, per germline (reference sequence). The CDR3 here is CASSLPLRDRVEKLFF. Here the CDR3 DNA reads TGTGCCAGCAGCCTACCACTCCGGGACAGGGTGGAAAAACTGTTTTTT.

The chain recombines TRBV2 with TRBJ2-3; 7 nucleotides match TRBD1. Trimming at V came to 8 bases and at J to 2 bases, leaving 7 bases not matched to a gene. Germline lookup yields CDR1 SNHLY and CDR2 FYNNEI. The CDR3 covers 14 residues. The CDR3 protein is CASEYDRDTDTQYF. The CDR3 nucleotides are TGTGCCAGCGAGTATGACAGGGACACAGATACGCAGTATTTT.

The chain combines TRBV7-6 with TRBJ2-5, with no clear D. V lost 8 bases and J lost 8, with 12 bases in between. Per germline, CDR1 SGHVS and CDR2 FNYEAQ. The CDR3 covers 11 residues. CDR3 amino acids: CASAGDVTQYF. DNA of the CDR3: TGTGCCAGCGCCGGAGACGTTACCCAGTACTTC.

This clone was counted a single time. This chain connects TRBV6-1 to TRBJ2-6; the D call may be TRBD1 or TRBD2 (6 bases each). The CDR3 covers 15 residues. Germline V gene lookup returns CDR1 MNHNS and CDR2 SASEGT. The V end lost 7 bases, the J end lost 0 bases, and 10 bases lay between the germline ends. CDR3 residues: CASIPGASGANVLTF. The CDR3 DNA is TGTGCCAGCATCCCGGGGGCCTCTGGGGCCAACGTCCTGACTTTC.

The chain joins TRBV27 to TRBJ2-5, with 8 bases aligning to TRBD1. Germline loops: CDR1 MNHEY, CDR2 SMNVEV (reference sequence). V trimming: 8 bases; J trimming: 5 bases; junction bases outside the gene matches: 4. This CDR3 region has 12 residues. The CDR3 loop reads CASQTGGETQYF. The CDR3 nucleotides are TGTGCCAGCCAAACAGGGGGTGAGACCCAGTACTTC.

This chain links TRBV6-1 with TRBJ1-1; D is undetermined. The germline V gene has CDR1 MNHNS and CDR2 SASEGT. The CDR3 runs 13 residues. The ends were cut back, 5 bases at V and 5 bases at J, with 12 bases in the middle. This chain's CDR3 is CASSHLYGTEAFF. Here the CDR3 DNA reads TGTGCCAGCAGTCACCTCTACGGGACTGAAGCTTTCTTT.

The DNA for the CDR3 is TGTGCCAGCTCACCAGAGGGGGCGAGTGGCTACACCTTC. This encodes CASSPEGASGYTF. This chain uses TRBV18 with TRBJ1-2; 7 bases are a match to TRBD1. The germline gives CDR1 KGHSH, CDR2 LQKENI. This CDR3 has 13 residues. With 2 bases clipped from V and 7 bases from J, the junction kept 4 bases outside the gene matches.

This clone was observed a single time. This chain links TRBV6-4 with TRBJ2-6; 9 bases line up with TRBD1. This CDR3 region has 17 residues. Germline trimming cut 5 bases from V and 2 bases from J; bases unmatched to any gene: 7. The V gene's germline CDR1 is MRHNA and CDR2 SNTAGT. The CDR3 DNA reads as TGTGCCAGCAGTCGGGACAGGGCAGCTCCTGGGGCCAACGTCCTGACTTTC. Amino acids: CASSRDRAAPGANVLTF.

This rearrangement joins TRBV4-3 to TRBJ2-1, with 11 nucleotides matching TRBD2. V dropped 1 base and J dropped 0; count of bases not matched to a gene: 5. Germline V gene data show CDR1 as LGHNA and CDR2 as YSLEER. The CDR3 extends over 18 amino acids. The CDR3 DNA is TGCGCCAGCAGCCAAGGGGGGACTAGCGGCCTCTCCTACAATGAGCAGTTCTTC. The encoded protein is CASSQGGTSGLSYNEQFF.

As to this clone: Germline and junction disagree at one end, which may indicate a read error. J is TRBJ2-5 and V is TRBV5-1; 7 bases agree with TRBD2. The germline gives CDR1 SGHRS, CDR2 YFSETQ. The length of the CDR3 is 15 residues. CDR3 in DNA: TGCGCCAGCAGCTACCTAGGGGAGGGTGGAGAGGCCCAGTACTTC. It translates to CASSYLGEGGEAQYF.

For the CDR3, the DNA is TGTGCCAGCAGCTGGACAGGGGAGCAGCCCCAGCATTTT. Residues: CASSWTGEQPQHF. The chain recombines TRBV7-9 with TRBJ1-5; 9 bases map to TRBD1. CDR3 size: 13 residues. The germline gives CDR1 SEHNR, CDR2 FQNEAQ (reference sequence). The junction had 2 bases not matched to a gene; V was cut back by 4 bases and J by 7 bases.

This clone appeared a few times. V and J are TRBV6-5 and TRBJ2-3; possible D gene TRBD1, 6 bases. Germline V gene sequence: CDR1 MNHEY, CDR2 SVGAGI. V lost 2 bases and J 2 bases, leaving 11 bases between the germline ends. This CDR3 spans 15 amino acids. CDR3 region: CASSYQQGYTDTQYF. CDR3 coding DNA: TGTGCCAGCAGTTACCAACAGGGTTACACAGATACGCAGTATTTT.

The rearrangement joins TRBV5-4 to TRBJ2-3; the D gene could be TRBD1 or TRBD2 (5 bases each). CDR1 SGHNT and CDR2 YYREEE come from the germline V gene (reference sequence). The CDR3 has 13 residues. V shed 4 bases and J shed 1 base, with 7 bases lying between them. The CDR3 loop reads CASSRGGTDTQYF. In DNA, the CDR3 is TGTGCCAGCAGCCGAGGGGGCACAGATACGCAGTATTTT.

This chain connects TRBV11-1 to TRBJ1-2; tentatively, D is TRBD1 (5 bases). The CDR3 sequence is 12 residues long. Germline lookup yields CDR1 SGHAT and CDR2 FQDESV (reference sequence). With 5 bases removed from V and 5 bases from J, the gap between germline ends came to 9 bases. In nucleotides, the CDR3 is TGTGCCAGCAGCCTTGCAGGGTATGGCTACACCTTC. The encoded protein is CASSLAGYGYTF.